This T cell receptor beta chain was recorded in a study of Ad26.COV2.S vaccination and SARS-CoV-2 variants. Across the whole study: Doses of Ad26.COV2.S were injected into muscle once or twice, 56 days apart.

Profiled with immunoSEQ multiplex PCR; TCRdb holds only in-frame clones, not every one. Of 300,000 to 350,000 clones listed, around 90% are singletons. Broader study findings: Substantial post-vaccination breadth of spike-specific CD8+ and CD4+ T cell responses was reported.

Concerning this clone: Its antigen is still unknown.

Sample treatment: around 19 received Ad26.COV2.S at low or high dose, single or two shots; several received placebo; per-sample allocation not given. Material that was analyzed had been drawn on day 63 after the first vaccine or placebo injection. This CDR3 has 18 amino acids. Germline CDR1 MNHEY, CDR2 SMNVEV (reference sequence). Unmatched junction bases numbered 16, after V lost 3 bases and J lost 4 bases. The V and J genes are TRBV27 and TRBJ2-3, with 7 bases identical to TRBD1. The material was peripheral blood, obtained in a trial of Ad26.COV2.S vaccine versus placebo. This clonotype originated in a person aged 18-60 years who received the Ad26.COV2.S COVID-19 vaccine or a placebo. CDR3 in DNA: TGTGCCAGCAGTTTTTCTCGGGACAGAAGGGAGTATCCAGATACGCAGTATTTT. It translates to CASSFSRDRREYPDTQYF.